These 9 T cell receptor beta chains came from one sample sequenced in a study of shared clonotypes between healthy human individuals. TCRdb keeps only in-frame clones here, not all; method: immunoSEQ multiplex PCR. The sample yields over a million clones, about 80% seen once. The sequencing sample was made of memory CD4+ T cells sorted from blood. Specified subset: CD45RA-negative fraction. The receptors were gathered from a man aged 18 to 30 in good health.

The chain links TRBV28 to TRBJ1-5; D not resolved. Germline CDR1 and CDR2: MDHEN and SYDVKM. Trimming took 8 bases from V and 6 from J, leaving 14 bases between them. The CDR3 sequence is 13 residues long. CDR3 sequence (DNA): TGTGCCAGCGCCGGGTCGCCCCCTCAGCCCCAGCATTTT. Translation: CASAGSPPQPQHF.

A note on this clone: Other DNA sequences from this sample encode an identical CDR3 as well. This chain connects TRBV19 to TRBJ2-1; D is tentatively TRBD1 or TRBD2 (5 bases each). Germline assignment: CDR1 LNHDA and CDR2 SQIVND (reference sequence). The CDR3 runs 14 residues. V was cut by 5 bases and J by 0 bases, with 8 bases left in between. CDR3 amino acids: CASSEGSSYNEQFF. The CDR3 nucleotides read TGTGCCAGTAGTGAGGGGAGCTCCTACAATGAGCAGTTCTTC.

The chain links TRBV9 to TRBJ2-3, with D perhaps matching TRBD2 (6 bases). Germline CDR1 SGDLS, CDR2 YYNGEE. Trimming pared 8 bases from V and 0 bases from J, leaving 13 bases between. This CDR3 spans 14 amino acids. CDR3 DNA: TGTGCCAGTCAAACCGGGGGTAGCACAGATACGCAGTATTTT. Protein product: CASQTGGSTDTQYF.

The chain is built from TRBV5-4 and TRBJ2-3; D not certain. Looked up from germline, CDR1 is SGHNT and CDR2 is YYREEE (reference sequence). V lost 4 bases to trimming and J lost 2 bases, with 14 bases between them. The CDR3 spans 15 residues. This CDR3 is CASSGPQIATDTQYF. The CDR3 DNA sequence: TGTGCCAGCAGCGGACCCCAGATAGCCACAGATACGCAGTATTTT.

This chain connects TRBV5-1 to TRBJ2-2, with 7 positions matching TRBD1. CDR3 length: 15 amino acids. Germline values: CDR1 SGHRS, CDR2 YFSETQ. With 4 bases clipped from V and 5 bases from J, the junction kept 8 bases outside the gene matches. CDR3 sequence: CASSPTATGTGELFF. CDR3 nucleotides: TGCGCCAGCAGCCCGACCGCGACAGGGACCGGGGAGCTGTTTTTT.

V gene TRBV11-2 combines with J gene TRBJ1-3; D unclear. CDR3 length equals 12 residues. Germline loops: CDR1 SGHAT, CDR2 FQNNGV. V lost 5 bases and J lost 4, with 6 bases in between. The CDR3 here is CASSAQGNTIYF. For the CDR3, the DNA is TGTGCCAGCAGCGCACAGGGAAACACCATATATTTT.

CDR3 region: CASSVLTGGETQYF. For the CDR3, the DNA is TGTGCCAGCAGTGTGTTGACAGGGGGAGAGACCCAGTACTTC. The chain employs TRBV2 and TRBJ2-5; 9 bases fit TRBD1. The CDR3 runs to 14 residues. J lost 4 bases, V lost 4 bases, and 4 bases had no gene match. Germline V CDR1 and CDR2: SNHLY, FYNNEI.

The chain joins TRBV28 to TRBJ2-7; the match to TRBD1 covers 8 bases. V lost 4 bases, J lost 7 bases, and 9 bases stayed unmatched. This CDR3 comprises 14 residues. From germline, CDR1 is MDHEN and CDR2 SYDVKM. In nucleotides, the CDR3 is TGTGCCAGCAGTTCCCAGGGGGCCGGGAAAGAGCAGTACTTC. This codes for CASSSQGAGKEQYF.

As for this clone: A much larger clone sits a single nucleotide away, making a read error possible. The chain combines TRBV7-8 with TRBJ1-1; D ambiguous. Trimming pared 5 bases from V and 1 base from J, leaving 8 bases between. The germline CDR1 and CDR2 sequences are SGHVS and FQNEAQ. The CDR3 totals 13 residues. The CDR3 sequence is CASSNTENTEAFF. CDR3 coding DNA: TGTGCCAGCAGCAATACAGAGAACACTGAAGCTTTCTTT. Full variable domain (outside the CDR3, taken from reference TRBV7-8 and TRBJ1-1): GAGVSQSPRYKVAKRGQDVALRCDPISGHVSLFWYQQALGQGPEFLTYFQNEAQLDKSGLPSDRFFAERPEGSVSTLKIQRTQQEDSAVYLCASSNTENTEAFFGQGTRLTVV.